These 21 T cell receptor beta chains originate from one sample sequenced in a study of cytomegalovirus exposure and HLA in healthy donors. The study ran its PCR with 60 Vbeta and 13 Jbeta primers. Libraries were prepared by immunoSEQ multiplex PCR; TCRdb keeps only in-frame clonotypes and omits some of them. Of under 150,000 clones listed, approximately 84% are singletons. Sequencing was performed on PBMCs. The origin of the receptors is a man younger than 40 in good health and CMV-seropositive.

V is TRBV28 and J is TRBJ2-7; possibly TRBD1 for D (5 bases). Trimming took 4 bases from V and 6 from J, leaving 7 bases between them. This CDR3 has 11 amino acids. The germline CDR1 and CDR2 sequences are MDHEN and SYDVKM. CDR3 nucleotides: TGTGCCAGCAGTTACAGGACCGAGCAGTACTTC. Amino acid sequence: CASSYRTEQYF.

The chain has TRBV5-1 and TRBJ1-2, with 8 bases lining up with TRBD1. CDR1 is SGHRS and CDR2 is YFSETQ in the germline V gene. There are 17 residues in the CDR3. V shed 0 bases, J shed 6 bases, and the junction held 13 bases outside the gene matches. CDR3 coding DNA: TGCGCCAGCAGCTTGGGGACAGGGTCCTATGTGGTGGATGGCTACACCTTC. Its protein is CASSLGTGSYVVDGYTF.

The chain combines TRBV7-8 with TRBJ1-5, with D unresolved. The CDR3 spans 17 residues. Germline V gene lookup returns CDR1 SGHVS and CDR2 FQNEAQ. V lost 0 bases to trimming and J lost 1 base, with 13 bases between them. CDR3 in DNA: TGTGCCAGCAGCTTAGCACACCTTCGAGGGAGCAATCAGCCCCAGCATTTT. It translates to CASSLAHLRGSNQPQHF.

This sequence joins TRBV28 and TRBJ2-3; D possibly corresponds to TRBD2 (6 bases). CDR3 length: 15 residues. Germline V gene lookup returns CDR1 MDHEN and CDR2 SYDVKM. Trimming took 2 bases from V and 1 from J, leaving 10 bases between them. The CDR3 DNA sequence: TGTGCCAGCAGTTTAGGGGGGACGCGCACAGATACGCAGTATTTT. Residues: CASSLGGTRTDTQYF.

The sample holds one count of this clone. Germline and junction disagree at one end, which may indicate a read error. J is TRBJ2-5 and V is TRBV10-3; TRBD2 agrees at 7 bases. This CDR3 has 18 residues. In germline, CDR1 is ENHRY, CDR2 SYGVKD. The CDR3 DNA is TGTGCCATCAGTGATCCCTTCCCCCCTAGCGGCCTCCAAGGGACCCAGTACTTC. Protein product: CAISDPFPPSGLQGTQYF.

The V and J genes are TRBV18 and TRBJ1-1; 7 bases align to TRBD1. The CDR3 is 17 amino acids. Losses at the gene ends were 2 bases for V and 1 base for J; bases not matched to a gene: 10. Germline CDR1 reads KGHSH; CDR2 reads LQKENI. The CDR3 DNA reads as TGTGCCAGCTCACCAACGGGACAGACGCCGGGGAACACTGAAGCTTTCTTT. The encoded protein is CASSPTGQTPGNTEAFF.

The chain employs TRBV2 and TRBJ1-5, with TRBD1 identical over 7 bases. V was pared by 5 bases and J by 2 bases, with 9 bases of the junction left unmatched. Germline-derived CDR1 and CDR2 are SNHLY and FYNNEI. The CDR3 is made up of 16 amino acids. The CDR3 DNA sequence: TGTGCCAGCAGTACCGCCACAGGGGTGGGCAATCAGCCCCAGCATTTT. It codes for CASSTATGVGNQPQHF.

The rearrangement uses TRBV19 and TRBJ2-7; D might be TRBD2 (6 bases). Trimming shortened V by 3 bases and J by 3 bases, and 15 bases separated the two germline ends. Germline assignment: CDR1 LNHDA and CDR2 SQIVND (reference sequence). The CDR3 is made up of 15 amino acids. The CDR3 nucleotides read TGTGCCAGTAGTATTCCGGGAGCACTAAACTACGAGCAGTACTTC. Translated, it gives CASSIPGALNYEQYF.

V usage is TRBV5-4 and J usage is TRBJ1-2; D ambiguous. V was clipped by 3 bases and J by 6 bases, with 9 bases between them. Germline CDR1 and CDR2: SGHNT and YYREEE (reference sequence). This CDR3 has 12 amino acids. The CDR3 DNA reads TGTGCCAGCAGCTCTGGCGGGGATGGCTACACCTTC. Protein sequence: CASSSGGDGYTF.

The rearrangement joins TRBV27 to TRBJ1-5; 9 bases agree with TRBD1. This CDR3 is built from 15 residues. J was trimmed by 4 bases and V by 6 bases; bases with no gene match: 7. Germline lookup yields CDR1 MNHEY and CDR2 SMNVEV (reference sequence). CDR3 protein: CASSPGTGLNQPQHF. CDR3 nucleotide sequence: TGTGCCAGCAGCCCCGGGACAGGGCTAAATCAGCCCCAGCATTTT.

This rearrangement joins TRBV5-1 to TRBJ2-7; D may be TRBD2 (6 bases). CDR1 SGHRS and CDR2 YFSETQ come from the germline V gene. The CDR3 runs to 14 residues. Between the trimmed V and J ends, which lost 2 bases and 0 bases, there was a span of 9 bases. The DNA of the CDR3 is TGCGCCAGCAGCTTCGTGGGACTCTCCTACGAGCAGTACTTC. This sequence encodes CASSFVGLSYEQYF.

The CDR3 protein is CASSWDRGFNQPQHF. CDR3 nucleotides: TGTGCCAGCAGTTGGGACAGGGGGTTCAATCAGCCCCAGCATTTT. The chain carries TRBV6-6 and TRBJ1-5, with TRBD1 matching over 11 bases. With V trimmed by 4 bases and J by 3 bases, 2 bases remained unmatched. CDR3 size: 15 residues. Germline V gene lookup returns CDR1 MNHNY and CDR2 SVGAGI (reference sequence).

V usage is TRBV6-5 and J usage is TRBJ2-4; possible D gene TRBD1, 6 bases. CDR3 length: 15 residues. V lost 2 bases to trimming and J lost 0 bases, with 8 bases between them. Germline V gene data show CDR1 as MNHEY and CDR2 as SVGAGI. The CDR3 region is CASSYPGQAKNIQYF. The CDR3 DNA reads as TGTGCCAGCAGTTACCCGGGACAAGCCAAAAACATTCAGTACTTC.

The chain links TRBV18 to TRBJ2-3; TRBD1 matches at 7 bases. Unmatched junction bases numbered 13, after V lost 3 bases and J lost 1 base. Germline V gene sequence: CDR1 KGHSH, CDR2 LQKENI. This CDR3 region has 18 residues. The CDR3 nucleotides are TGTGCCAGCTCACCGACGGGACAGTCTAGGGGCCGCACAGATACGCAGTATTTT. It codes for CASSPTGQSRGRTDTQYF.

V and J are TRBV19 and TRBJ2-1; 9 positions match TRBD1. From germline, CDR1 is LNHDA and CDR2 SQIVND (reference sequence). Trimming took 6 bases from V and 6 from J; bases not matched to a gene: 6. There are 14 residues in the CDR3. CDR3 coding DNA: TGTGCCAGTAGAAGGGGGACAGGGCCCAATGAGCAGTTCTTC. It encodes CASRRGTGPNEQFF.

The J gene is TRBJ2-6, the V gene TRBV19; 8 bases are a match to TRBD1. CDR1 and CDR2 (germline): LNHDA, SQIVND (reference sequence). J gave up 2 bases and V 8 bases, and 2 bases lay outside the gene matches. The CDR3 has 14 amino acids. Here the CDR3 reads CASSDRAGANVLTF. CDR3 DNA: TGTGCCAGTTCGGACAGGGCTGGGGCCAACGTCCTGACTTTC.

The genes are TRBV27 and TRBJ2-5, with 12 nucleotides matching TRBD2. The CDR3 extends over 16 amino acids. The germline CDR1 and CDR2 sequences are MNHEY and SMNVEV (reference sequence). The J segment lost 7 bases and the V segment lost 6 bases, leaving 12 bases of the junction unmatched. CDR3 coding DNA: TGTGCCAGCAGGAGTGGACTAGCGGGGACCGGAGGGACCCAGTACTTC. Amino acids: CASRSGLAGTGGTQYF.

There are a few counts of this clone. The rearrangement joins TRBV6-5 to TRBJ2-1, with D perhaps TRBD2 (5 bases). Germline lookup yields CDR1 MNHEY and CDR2 SVGAGI. The CDR3 is made up of 15 amino acids. V lost 2 bases and J lost 3, with 11 bases in between. In nucleotides, the CDR3 is TGTGCCAGCAGTTACGGAGGCTTGAACTACAATGAGCAGTTCTTC. This codes for CASSYGGLNYNEQFF.

This chain joins TRBV7-8 and TRBJ2-1; 16 nucleotides match TRBD2. The V segment lost 6 bases and the J segment 9 bases; nucleotides outside the gene matches: 17. Per germline, CDR1 SGHVS and CDR2 FQNEAQ. This CDR3 has 19 amino acids. CDR3 nucleotides: TGTGCCAGCAGTTCTACTCCGGGACTAGCGGGAGGGCCTCTGGGTGAGCAGTTCTTC. It encodes CASSSTPGLAGGPLGEQFF. Filled out from reference TRBV7-8 and TRBJ2-1, the complete variable domain reads GAGVSQSPRYKVAKRGQDVALRCDPISGHVSLFWYQQALGQGPEFLTYFQNEAQLDKSGLPSDRFFAERPEGSVSTLKIQRTQQEDSAVYLCASSSTPGLAGGPLGEQFFGPGTRLTVL.

CDR3 nucleotides: TGTGCCAGCAGCTTGCTGGGGACTACCGCCAATGAGCAGTTCTTC. As protein: CASSLLGTTANEQFF. The V call is TRBV5-4, the J call TRBJ2-1; 7 nucleotides align to TRBD2. CDR1 is SGHNT, CDR2 YYREEE, per germline (reference sequence). The CDR3 loop spans 15 amino acids. V lost 1 base to trimming and J lost 6 bases; unmatched junction nucleotides: 7.

This chain connects TRBV30 to TRBJ2-7, with TRBD2 as a possible D gene (5 bases). This CDR3 is 14 amino acids long. Trimming stripped 4 bases from V and 4 bases from J, with 17 bases between. Germline CDR1 GTSNPN, CDR2 SVGIG (reference sequence). The CDR3 coding sequence is TGTGCCTGGAATGGCGCCGGGGTAGTATACGAGCAGTACTTC. Translated, it gives CAWNGAGVVYEQYF. The full variable domain, rest sourced from reference TRBV30 and TRBJ2-7, is SQTIHQWPATLVQPVGSPLSLECTVEGTSNPNLYWYRQAAGRGLQLLFYSVGIGQISSEVPQNLSASRPQDRQFILSSKKLLLSDSGFYLCAWNGAGVVYEQYFGPGTRLTVT.